These 32 T cell receptor beta chains were all obtained from the same sample, sequenced in a study of cytomegalovirus exposure and HLA in healthy donors. The PCR contained 60 Vbeta and 13 Jbeta primers. TCRdb keeps only in-frame clones here, not all; method: immunoSEQ multiplex PCR. The sample yields some 98,000 clones, 81% seen once. Sequenced sample: PBMCs. These receptors all stem from a human donor in good health.

About this clone: An end of the junction differs from the germline gene, which may be a read error. This chain joins TRBV5-6 and TRBJ2-7; 8 bases map to TRBD2. The CDR3 loop spans 17 amino acids. Germline V gene lookup returns CDR1 SGHDT and CDR2 YYEEEE. Written as DNA, the CDR3 is TGTGCCGGCAGCCCCGGGTGGGCGGGAGGATTTCAATACGAGCAGTACTTC. Translation: CAGSPGWAGGFQYEQYF.

The J gene is TRBJ1-4, the V gene TRBV7-9; perhaps TRBD1 as D (5 bases). V lost 1 base, J lost 7 bases, and 13 bases lay in between. The CDR3 has 15 amino acids. Germline assignment: CDR1 SEHNR and CDR2 FQNEAQ (reference sequence). The CDR3 reads CASSLVGGYGEKLFF. The CDR3 bases are TGTGCCAGCAGCTTAGTGGGGGGGTACGGTGAAAAACTGTTTTTT.

This clone was counted between two and nine times. The genes are TRBV6-1 and TRBJ1-4; D call uncertain. From germline, CDR1 is MNHNS and CDR2 SASEGT. Trimming removed 8 bases at V and 5 bases at J, with 12 bases between. This CDR3 has 13 residues. The CDR3: CASRRQTNEKLFF. In DNA form, the CDR3 reads TGTGCCAGCCGTCGGCAGACAAATGAAAAACTGTTTTTT.

This chain joins TRBV19 and TRBJ1-1; 8 nucleotides line up with TRBD1. J gave up 8 bases and V 6 bases, and 8 bases lay outside the gene matches. CDR1 is LNHDA and CDR2 is SQIVND in the germline V gene (reference sequence). The CDR3 is 13 residues long. CDR3 loop: CASSFTQGAEAFF. In DNA, the CDR3 is TGTGCCAGTAGCTTCACTCAGGGGGCGGAAGCTTTCTTT. The complete variable domain, with remaining parts taken from reference TRBV19 and TRBJ1-1, reads DGGITQSPKYLFRKEGQNVTLSCEQNLNHDAMYWYRQDPGQGLRLIYYSQIVNDFQKGDIAEGYSVSREKKESFPLTVTSAQKNPTAFYLCASSFTQGAEAFFGQGTRLTVV.

This clone was seen more than once but under ten times. The J gene is TRBJ1-4, the V gene TRBV5-1; TRBD1 is a possible D gene (5 bases). The germline gives CDR1 SGHRS, CDR2 YFSETQ. The CDR3 is made up of 15 amino acids. Between the trimmed V and J ends, which lost 4 bases and 0 bases, there was a span of 10 bases. In nucleotides, the CDR3 is TGCGCCAGCAGCCCGCAGGGTGCAACTAATGAAAAACTGTTTTTT. Translated, it gives CASSPQGATNEKLFF.

V and J are TRBV27 and TRBJ2-7; tentatively, D is TRBD2 (5 bases). The CDR3 totals 12 residues. V was trimmed by 2 bases and J by 8 bases, leaving 10 bases between them. Looked up from germline, CDR1 is MNHEY and CDR2 is SMNVEV (reference sequence). This CDR3 is CASSLTGGQQYF. The CDR3 DNA follows: TGTGCCAGCAGTTTAACCGGAGGACAGCAGTACTTC.

This chain uses TRBV9 with TRBJ2-3, with 12 bases matching TRBD2. J gave up 5 bases and V 0 bases, and 16 bases lay outside the gene matches. This CDR3 spans 20 amino acids. Germline CDR1 SGDLS, CDR2 YYNGEE. The CDR3 loop is CASSVAPGFASGGAKDTQYF. CDR3 DNA: TGTGCCAGCAGCGTAGCTCCGGGGTTTGCTAGCGGGGGGGCCAAAGATACGCAGTATTTT.

The CDR3 bases are TGTGCTAGTGGCTCAGGACTAGCCTCAGATACGCAGTATTTT. Translation: CASGSGLASDTQYF. The V call is TRBV12-5, the J call TRBJ2-3; 8 bases agree with TRBD2. From germline, CDR1 is LGHNT and CDR2 FRNRAP. The CDR3 is made up of 14 amino acids. The V gene end was trimmed by 6 bases and the J gene end by 4 bases; junction bases not matched to a gene: 6.

The rearrangement links TRBV19 to TRBJ1-2; the D gene is possibly TRBD1 (6 bases). V lost 7 bases to trimming and J lost 5 bases, with 20 bases between them. CDR1 is LNHDA, CDR2 SQIVND, per germline (reference sequence). The CDR3 runs to 15 residues. The DNA for the CDR3 is TGTGCCAGTACCATGGGGGACACCGGGAGGTATGGCTACACCTTC. Its protein product is CASTMGDTGRYGYTF.

The rearrangement links TRBV19 to TRBJ2-7, with D unclear. The CDR3 is 16 amino acids. With 6 bases removed from V and 2 bases from J, the gap between germline ends came to 20 bases. Looked up from germline, CDR1 is LNHDA and CDR2 is SQIVND (reference sequence). In DNA, the CDR3 is TGTGCCAGTAGCTCGATCGGCGGCGGATCGACCTACGAGCAGTACTTC. Residues: CASSSIGGGSTYEQYF.

J is TRBJ2-1 and V is TRBV4-1, with TRBD2 identical over 7 bases. The CDR3 contains 20 residues. The germline V gene has CDR1 MGHRA and CDR2 YSYEKL. The junction had 14 bases not matched to a gene; V was cut back by 0 bases and J by 0 bases. CDR3 protein: CASSQDPNWDYQSSYNEQFF. The CDR3 nucleotides read TGCGCCAGCAGCCAAGACCCGAACTGGGACTACCAGAGCTCCTACAATGAGCAGTTCTTC.

The chain couples TRBV5-4 to TRBJ2-5; 8 bases are shared with TRBD2. V was pared by 2 bases and J by 5 bases, with 5 bases of the junction left unmatched. Germline loops: CDR1 SGHNT, CDR2 YYREEE (reference sequence). The CDR3 consists of 14 residues. The CDR3 spells CASSFMTSEETQYF. CDR3 sequence (DNA): TGTGCCAGCAGCTTCATGACTAGCGAGGAGACCCAGTACTTC.

The chain is built from TRBV7-9 and TRBJ2-3, with D perhaps TRBD2 (5 bases). CDR1 SEHNR and CDR2 FQNEAQ come from the germline V gene (reference sequence). V was pared by 3 bases and J by 2 bases, with 12 bases between. This CDR3 is 15 amino acids long. CDR3 in amino acids: CASSLGAETTDTQYF. Written as DNA, the CDR3 is TGTGCCAGCAGCTTGGGAGCGGAGACCACAGATACGCAGTATTTT. Filled out from reference TRBV7-9 and TRBJ2-3, the complete variable domain reads DTGVSQNPRHKITKRGQNVTFRCDPISEHNRLYWYRQTLGQGPEFLTYFQNEAQLEKSRLLSDRFSAERPKGSFSTLEIQRTEQGDSAMYLCASSLGAETTDTQYFGPGTRLTVL.

Concerning this clone itself: This same CDR3 is encoded by further DNA sequences in the sample. The rearrangement uses TRBV28 and TRBJ2-7; 8 bases agree with TRBD1. CDR3 length: 14 amino acids. V dropped 5 bases and J dropped 3; count of bases not matched to a gene: 6. Germline V gene lookup returns CDR1 MDHEN and CDR2 SYDVKM. In DNA, the CDR3 is TGTGCCAGCAGTCCAGGACAGGGAGGCTACGAGCAGTACTTC. This codes for CASSPGQGGYEQYF.

The gene calls are TRBV18 and TRBJ1-5; 7 bases agree with TRBD1. V shed 3 bases and J 5 bases; nucleotides not matched to a gene: 4. CDR3 size: 14 residues. The germline V gene has CDR1 KGHSH and CDR2 LQKENI. The CDR3 protein is CASSPTGQDQPQHF. CDR3 sequence (DNA): TGTGCCAGCTCACCGACAGGGCAAGATCAGCCCCAGCATTTT.

The chain uses TRBV5-1 and TRBJ1-2, with 9 nucleotides matching TRBD1. Unmatched junction bases numbered 5, after V lost 3 bases and J lost 2 bases. Per the germline V gene, CDR1 is SGHRS and CDR2 is YFSETQ. The CDR3 contains 15 residues. CDR3 sequence (DNA): TGCGCCAGCAGCTCCGGGACAGGGATCAACTATGGCTACACCTTC. This sequence encodes CASSSGTGINYGYTF. Based on the CDR3 plus reference TRBV5-1 and TRBJ1-2, the full variable domain is KAGVTQTPRYLIKTRGQQVTLSCSPISGHRSVSWYQQTPGQGLQFLFEYFSETQRNKGNFPGRFSGRQFSNSRSEMNVSTLELGDSALYLCASSSGTGINYGYTFGSGTRLTVV.

The V gene is TRBV28, the J gene TRBJ1-1, with 7 bases fitting TRBD1. The CDR3 is made up of 11 amino acids. Trimming at V came to 7 bases and at J to 10 bases, leaving 6 bases not matched to a gene. CDR1 MDHEN and CDR2 SYDVKM come from the germline V gene. CDR3 in DNA: TGTGCCAGCACCAACAGGGGAAGAGCTTTCTTT. It translates to CASTNRGRAFF. Complete variable domain (other parts from reference TRBV28 and TRBJ1-1): DVKVTQSSRYLVKRTGEKVFLECVQDMDHENMFWYRQDPGLGLRLIYFSYDVKMKEKGDIPEGYSVSREKKERFSLILESASTNQTSMYLCASTNRGRAFFGQGTRLTVV.

This clone was detected once. This chain uses TRBV7-6 with TRBJ2-7; the match to TRBD2 covers 9 bases. CDR1 is SGHVS, CDR2 FNYEAQ, per germline. CDR3 size: 17 residues. J gave up 2 bases and V 5 bases, and 13 bases lay outside the gene matches. The CDR3 DNA reads as TGTGCCAGCAGCCGTGGGGCGGCGGGGGGGCCAACCTACGAGCAGTACTTC. Residues: CASSRGAAGGPTYEQYF. The full variable domain, with the rest looked up from reference TRBV7-6 and TRBJ2-7, is GAGVSQSPRYKVTKRGQDVALRCDPISGHVSLYWYRQALGQGPEFLTYFNYEAQQDKSGLPNDRFSAERPEGSISTLTIQRTEQRDSAMYRCASSRGAAGGPTYEQYFGPGTRLTVT.

The chain is built from TRBV5-1 and TRBJ2-7, with D tentatively TRBD2 (6 bases). Germline CDR1 is SGHRS and CDR2 is YFSETQ. The CDR3 is 15 residues long. V lost 0 bases, J lost 4 bases, and 14 bases lay in between. The DNA of the CDR3 is TGCGCCAGCAGCTTGGAGGCGGGACCGAATTACGAGCAGTACTTC. This sequence encodes CASSLEAGPNYEQYF.

This chain links TRBV10-1 with TRBJ2-7; 10 bases are a match to TRBD2. Per the germline V gene, CDR1 is WNHNN and CDR2 is SYGVQD (reference sequence). V shed 6 bases and J 3 bases; nucleotides not matched to a gene: 5. This CDR3 region has 14 residues. The CDR3 region has the DNA TGCGCCAGCAGAAGGACTAGCGGAAACTACGAGCAGTACTTC. Amino acid sequence: CASRRTSGNYEQYF.

J is TRBJ2-5 and V is TRBV4-3; 10 nucleotides match TRBD2. This CDR3 contains 18 residues. CDR1 is LGHNA, CDR2 YSLEER, per germline. J was trimmed by 1 base and V by 1 base; bases with no gene match: 9. CDR3 coding DNA: TGCGCCAGCAGCCAAGGGACTAGCGGAGCCCAGAGCCAAGAGACCCAGTACTTC. Translation gives CASSQGTSGAQSQETQYF.

The rearrangement uses TRBV11-1 and TRBJ2-7, with 7 bases lining up with TRBD1. V shed 1 base and J 1 base; nucleotides not matched to a gene: 4. Germline values: CDR1 SGHAT, CDR2 FQDESV (reference sequence). This CDR3 is 15 amino acids long. The CDR3 bases are TGTGCCAGCAGCTTAGACGCAGGGGGATCCTACGAGCAGTACTTC. As protein: CASSLDAGGSYEQYF.

The J gene is TRBJ2-2, the V gene TRBV5-1, with D possibly matching TRBD2 (6 bases). The ends were cut back, 0 bases at V and 4 bases at J, with 13 bases in the middle. This CDR3 has 16 residues. Germline-derived CDR1 and CDR2 are SGHRS and YFSETQ. The CDR3 DNA sequence: TGCGCCAGCAGCTTGGCTGCGGGGTTGGGCACCGGGGAGCTGTTTTTT. This gives the protein CASSLAAGLGTGELFF.

The chain has TRBV9 and TRBJ2-3; 11 bases are a match to TRBD2. J gave up 2 bases and V 3 bases, and 14 bases lay outside the gene matches. The CDR3 extends over 19 amino acids. CDR1 and CDR2 (germline): SGDLS, YYNGEE. The CDR3 region has the DNA TGTGCCAGCAGCGCGACTGCCCCTTCGACTAGCGGGAACACAGATACGCAGTATTTT. Its translation is CASSATAPSTSGNTDTQYF.

The chain links TRBV28 to TRBJ2-7; a possible D gene is TRBD2 (5 bases). With 4 bases removed from V and 1 base from J, the gap between germline ends came to 11 bases. The CDR3 is 14 amino acids. Germline V gives CDR1 MDHEN, CDR2 SYDVKM. The DNA of the CDR3 is TGTGCCAGCAGTTCCCCAGGAGGATCCTACGAGCAGTACTTC. This encodes CASSSPGGSYEQYF.

V usage is TRBV18 and J usage is TRBJ2-7; a possible D gene is TRBD2 (6 bases). Germline assignment: CDR1 KGHSH and CDR2 LQKENI. The length of the CDR3 is 13 residues. The ends were cut back, 6 bases at V and 5 bases at J, with 14 bases in the middle. The CDR3 DNA reads as TGTGCCAGCTCCCTTTCTTGGGGGGACGAGCAGTACTTC. Translating gives CASSLSWGDEQYF.

This chain connects TRBV7-9 to TRBJ1-5, with 9 bases fitting TRBD1. Germline values: CDR1 SEHNR, CDR2 FQNEAQ (reference sequence). The CDR3 spans 14 residues. V lost 5 bases to trimming and J lost 4 bases; unmatched junction nucleotides: 3. The DNA for the CDR3 is TGTGCCAGCAGCACAGGGGGCAGGAATCAGCCCCAGCATTTT. It translates to CASSTGGRNQPQHF.

This clone occurred a few times. This rearrangement joins TRBV7-2 to TRBJ2-5; TRBD1 is a possible D gene (5 bases). V lost 7 bases to trimming and J lost 4 bases, with 10 bases between them. Looked up from germline, CDR1 is SGHTA and CDR2 is FQGNSA. The CDR3 extends over 12 amino acids. This CDR3 reads CASKVGLETQYF. CDR3 DNA: TGTGCCAGCAAGGTGGGGCTAGAGACCCAGTACTTC.

The chain has TRBV7-9 and TRBJ1-5; D not certain. CDR3 length equals 15 residues. The germline V gene has CDR1 SEHNR and CDR2 FQNEAQ (reference sequence). V dropped 5 bases and J dropped 5 bases, with 16 bases sitting between them. CDR3 nucleotides: TGTGCCAGCAGCCCGGCCGAAGTCCGGGATCAGCCCCAGCATTTT. Its translation is CASSPAEVRDQPQHF.

The V gene is TRBV19, the J gene TRBJ2-7, with 8 bases aligning to TRBD1. The junction had 4 bases not matched to a gene; V was cut back by 3 bases and J by 3 bases. CDR1 LNHDA and CDR2 SQIVND come from the germline V gene (reference sequence). The CDR3 extends over 14 amino acids. CDR3 in DNA: TGTGCCAGTAGTATCTCTGGGACAGGCTACGAGCAGTACTTC. Its translation is CASSISGTGYEQYF.

This chain connects TRBV7-6 to TRBJ2-7; 7 positions match TRBD1. The CDR3 length is 14 residues. V lost 1 base to trimming and J lost 2 bases; unmatched junction nucleotides: 2. CDR1 and CDR2 (germline): SGHVS, FNYEAQ. Here the CDR3 DNA reads TGTGCCAGCAGCTTAGACAGGGGAGCCTACGAGCAGTACTTC. Translating it yields CASSLDRGAYEQYF.

The sample holds a few counts of this clone. This chain links TRBV4-3 with TRBJ2-6; TRBD2 aligns across 7 bases. The CDR3 totals 16 residues. V gave up 3 bases and J gave up 0 bases; unmatched junction bases: 2. Per germline, CDR1 LGHNA and CDR2 YSLEER. CDR3 coding DNA: TGCGCCAGCAGCCAGGGACTAATCTCTGGGGCCAACGTCCTGACTTTC. It yields the protein CASSQGLISGANVLTF.